A single sample is the source of the 20 T cell receptor beta chains below, sequenced in a study of cytomegalovirus exposure and HLA in healthy donors (dated by TCRdb to about 2017). Libraries were made using the immunoSEQ multiplex PCR assay. TCRdb re-hosts the immuneACCESS table, in-frame sequences only. Its copies lack some clones; in the studies checked, an unresolved V gene accounts for under half of them, and the cause for the rest is not known. The sample includes 250,000 or so clones, with more than 75% observed a single time. The biggest ten clones account for 12% of the sample. The sequencing input was PBMCs. These receptors all stem from a young man in good health and CMV-seropositive.

The chain joins TRBV18 to TRBJ1-1; unclear D gene. This CDR3 contains 16 residues. Germline V gene sequence: CDR1 KGHSH, CDR2 LQKENI. The V end lost 6 bases, the J end lost 0 bases, and 17 bases lay between the germline ends. CDR3 residues: CASSPRRLGLNTEAFF. In DNA form, the CDR3 reads TGTGCCAGCTCCCCCCGGAGGCTCGGATTGAACACTGAAGCTTTCTTT.

This clone was observed a few times. This chain links TRBV5-1 with TRBJ2-3; D is uncertain. The germline CDR1 and CDR2 sequences are SGHRS and YFSETQ. The CDR3 has 15 amino acids. V was trimmed by 1 base and J by 6 bases, leaving 15 bases between them. The chain's CDR3 is CASSLLPMRRDTQYF. CDR3 sequence (DNA): TGCGCCAGCAGCTTGCTACCTATGAGGCGTGATACGCAGTATTTT.

CDR3: CASSLGPLADEAFF. The CDR3 DNA reads as TGCGCCAGCAGCTTGGGACCCTTGGCAGACGAAGCTTTCTTT. The rearrangement links TRBV5-1 to TRBJ1-1, with unresolved D. This CDR3 is built from 14 residues. The germline CDR1 and CDR2 sequences are SGHRS and YFSETQ. V lost 0 bases, J lost 8 bases, and 14 bases lay in between.

The genes are TRBV30 and TRBJ1-1, with D possibly matching TRBD1 (6 bases). Germline V gene data show CDR1 as GTSNPN and CDR2 as SVGIG (reference sequence). V lost 2 bases and J lost 6, with 13 bases in between. This CDR3 has 13 amino acids. The CDR3 DNA reads TGTGCCTGGAGTATGGGGGCCGAAGCTGAAGCTTTCTTT. This translates into CAWSMGAEAEAFF.

The gene calls are TRBV2 and TRBJ2-1; D is tentatively TRBD1 or TRBD2 (7 bases each). V lost 0 bases and J 6 bases, leaving 21 bases between the germline ends. CDR1 SNHLY and CDR2 FYNNEI come from the germline V gene. There are 18 residues in the CDR3. The CDR3 reads CASSEAAAGQQKFNEQFF. The CDR3 nucleotides are TGTGCCAGCAGTGAAGCAGCAGCGGGACAGCAGAAATTCAATGAGCAGTTCTTC.

The rearrangement links TRBV4-1 to TRBJ2-3; 7 bases line up with TRBD2. The CDR3 sequence is 18 residues long. The J segment lost 2 bases and the V segment lost 0 bases, leaving 11 bases of the junction unmatched. The germline V gene has CDR1 MGHRA and CDR2 YSYEKL. The DNA for the CDR3 is TGCGCCAGCAGCCAAGATCCCATGGCTAGCGGCCTCACAGATACGCAGTATTTT. This codes for CASSQDPMASGLTDTQYF.

V gene TRBV6-5 combines with J gene TRBJ2-1, with 8 bases fitting TRBD1. This CDR3 region has 15 residues. V lost 2 bases to trimming and J lost 5 bases; unmatched junction nucleotides: 5. Germline loops: CDR1 MNHEY, CDR2 SVGAGI. The CDR3 DNA is TGTGCCAGCAGTTACCAGGGGGCGCCGGACAATGAGCAGTTCTTC. Translating it yields CASSYQGAPDNEQFF.

This clone was picked up one time. The chain couples TRBV4-1 to TRBJ2-5, with no clear D. Trimming took 5 bases from V and 2 from J, leaving 9 bases between them. Germline V lookup: CDR1 MGHRA, CDR2 YSYEKL. The CDR3 spans 13 residues. This CDR3 reads CASSFRPQETQYF. The CDR3 DNA is TGCGCCAGCAGCTTCCGACCTCAAGAGACCCAGTACTTC.

The chain has TRBV21-1 and TRBJ2-7; the table calls TRBD1, which could not be checked here. TRBV21-1 is a documented pseudogene. The CDR3 covers 16 residues. CDR3 region: CASSKAGASATYEQYF. Here the CDR3 DNA reads TGTGCCAGCAGCAAAGCGGGGGCTTCAGCAACCTACGAGCAGTACTTC.

J is TRBJ2-1 and V is TRBV5-6; D may be TRBD1 (5 bases). Germline-derived CDR1 and CDR2 are SGHDT and YYEEEE. V was pared by 0 bases and J by 10 bases, with 14 bases between. The CDR3 extends over 14 amino acids. The CDR3 here is CASSLGTKVGEQFF. The CDR3 DNA reads TGTGCCAGCAGCTTGGGGACAAAGGTTGGGGAGCAGTTCTTC.

J is TRBJ2-2 and V is TRBV5-4; D is ambiguous. CDR3 length: 15 amino acids. Germline CDR1 and CDR2: SGHNT and YYREEE (reference sequence). V was shortened by 0 bases and J by 5 bases, with 11 bases between the two germline ends. The CDR3 is CASSLEGLLTGELFF. Written as DNA, the CDR3 is TGTGCCAGCAGCTTGGAGGGCCTTTTGACCGGGGAGCTGTTTTTT. Full variable domain (outside the CDR3, taken from reference TRBV5-4 and TRBJ2-2): ETGVTQSPTHLIKTRGQQVTLRCSSQSGHNTVSWYQQALGQGPQFIFQYYREEENGRGNFPPRFSGLQFPNYSSELNVNALELDDSALYLCASSLEGLLTGELFFGEGSRLTVL.

The genes are TRBV7-9 and TRBJ1-5; D is perhaps TRBD1 (5 bases). Germline values: CDR1 SEHNR, CDR2 FQNEAQ (reference sequence). CDR3 length: 14 amino acids. Trimming took 4 bases from V and 4 from J, leaving 11 bases between them. The DNA of the CDR3 is TGTGCCAGCAGCTCGGGGGTGGCAAATCAGCCCCAGCATTTT. This gives the protein CASSSGVANQPQHF.

The chain couples TRBV30 to TRBJ1-1; TRBD1 is a possible D gene (5 bases). Trimming pared 3 bases from V and 5 bases from J, leaving 19 bases between. Germline V gene data show CDR1 as GTSNPN and CDR2 as SVGIG (reference sequence). This CDR3 is 15 amino acids long. The CDR3 is CAWSHLGGRGTEAFF. The CDR3 bases are TGTGCCTGGAGCCACCTCGGGGGTCGAGGGACTGAAGCTTTCTTT.

V usage is TRBV27 and J usage is TRBJ2-1; D perhaps matches TRBD2 (6 bases). The CDR3 spans 13 residues. The V gene's germline CDR1 is MNHEY and CDR2 SMNVEV (reference sequence). V was cut by 4 bases and J by 5 bases, with 9 bases left in between. For the CDR3, the DNA is TGTGCCAGCAGTTATGGAGGGGACAATGAGCAGTTCTTC. Translated, it gives CASSYGGDNEQFF.

This clone was observed a handful of times. The chain couples TRBV7-2 to TRBJ2-1; a weak D match, TRBD1 (6 bases). CDR3 length equals 14 residues. The V gene's germline CDR1 is SGHTA and CDR2 FQGNSA. The V end lost 5 bases, the J end lost 9 bases, and 17 bases lay between the germline ends. CDR3 sequence: CASSQGWAIVEQFF. CDR3 in DNA: TGTGCCAGCAGCCAGGGGTGGGCGATAGTTGAGCAGTTCTTC.

This chain uses TRBV18 with TRBJ2-2; either TRBD1 or TRBD2 may fit D (7 bases each). V was clipped by 0 bases and J by 0 bases, with 14 bases between them. Per germline, CDR1 KGHSH and CDR2 LQKENI. This CDR3 contains 18 residues. This CDR3 is CASSPPSRGRANTGELFF. For the CDR3, the DNA is TGTGCCAGCTCACCACCGTCCAGGGGGAGGGCGAACACCGGGGAGCTGTTTTTT.

This clone was seen just once. The rearrangement uses TRBV27 and TRBJ2-1, with 13 bases fitting TRBD2. The trim removed 3 bases at V and 4 bases at J, leaving 3 bases unmatched. The V gene's germline CDR1 is MNHEY and CDR2 SMNVEV (reference sequence). The CDR3 has 16 residues. The CDR3 bases are TGTGCCAGCAGTTTTCCGGGACTAGCGGGGTACAATGAGCAGTTCTTC. Amino acids: CASSFPGLAGYNEQFF.

This clone turned up a few times. This chain connects TRBV7-9 to TRBJ2-7; perhaps TRBD1 as D (6 bases). This CDR3 is 16 amino acids long. Germline V gene sequence: CDR1 SEHNR, CDR2 FQNEAQ (reference sequence). Trimming shortened V by 3 bases and J by 3 bases, and 18 bases separated the two germline ends. The DNA for the CDR3 is TGTGCCAGCAGCTTCTGGGACATGGGATTGAACTACGAGCAGTACTTC. Its translation: CASSFWDMGLNYEQYF.

CDR3 nucleotide sequence: TGTGCCAGCAGCTTGTTCGGGGCAGGGGATGGCTACACCTTC. It translates to CASSLFGAGDGYTF. The rearrangement links TRBV5-6 to TRBJ1-2, with D possibly matching TRBD1 (6 bases). CDR3 length equals 14 residues. V shed 1 base and J shed 6 bases, with 13 bases lying between them. Germline CDR1 reads SGHDT; CDR2 reads YYEEEE.

This clone came up once. A junction boundary mismatches the germline segment, possibly from a read error. The V call is TRBV27, the J call TRBJ2-7; 7 bases align to TRBD1. Germline V gives CDR1 MNHEY, CDR2 SMNVEV (reference sequence). CDR3 length equals 13 residues. The CDR3: CASSLSNSGQCDF. The CDR3 coding sequence is TGTGCCAGCAGTTTATCGAATTCGGGACAGTGTGATTTC.